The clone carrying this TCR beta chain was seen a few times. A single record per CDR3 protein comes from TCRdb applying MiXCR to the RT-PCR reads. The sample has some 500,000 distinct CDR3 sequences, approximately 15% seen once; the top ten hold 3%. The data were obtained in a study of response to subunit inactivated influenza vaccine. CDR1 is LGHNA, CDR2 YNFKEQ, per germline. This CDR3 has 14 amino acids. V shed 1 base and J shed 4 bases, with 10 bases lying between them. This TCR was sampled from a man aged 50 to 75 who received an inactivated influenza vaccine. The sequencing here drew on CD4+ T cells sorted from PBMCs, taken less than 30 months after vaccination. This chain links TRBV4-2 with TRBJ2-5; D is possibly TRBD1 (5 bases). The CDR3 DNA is TGTGCCAGCAGCCAAGCGGGCCAGGGAGAGACCCAGTACTTC. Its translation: CASSQAGQGETQYF.